The 25 T cell receptor beta chains presented below share a single source sample, sequenced in a study of radiotherapy plus CTLA-4 blockade in lung cancer. TCRdb's table, derived via immunoSEQ multiplex PCR, lists solely in-frame clones and lacks some. Of 50,000 to 70,000 clones in the sample, 70% to 80% were seen once. The specimen was peripheral blood, collected from a patient treated with radiotherapy plus ipilimumab. The receptors were sampled from a human donor with non-small cell lung cancer who had a partial response to radiotherapy plus ipilimumab.

J is TRBJ1-4 and V is TRBV4-1; the D is unclear. The V end lost 0 bases, the J end lost 6 bases, and 8 bases lay between the germline ends. The CDR3 loop spans 14 amino acids. CDR1 is MGHRA and CDR2 is YSYEKL in the germline V gene. CDR3 in DNA: TGCGCCAGCAGCCAAGATCCCGGGTATGAAAAACTGTTTTTT. Translated, it gives CASSQDPGYEKLFF.

DNA for the CDR3: TGTGCCAGCATACCCGGGACTAGTCCCCAAGAGACCCAGTACTTC. Translated: CASIPGTSPQETQYF. The chain uses TRBV28 and TRBJ2-5; 8 bases align to TRBD2. The germline gives CDR1 MDHEN, CDR2 SYDVKM. The J segment lost 1 base and the V segment lost 7 bases, leaving 8 bases of the junction unmatched. The CDR3 is made up of 15 amino acids.

The chain uses TRBV11-2 and TRBJ2-7, with D possibly being TRBD2 (5 bases). The CDR3 extends over 13 amino acids. The germline V gene has CDR1 SGHAT and CDR2 FQNNGV. V was pared by 1 base and J by 5 bases, with 9 bases between. The DNA of the CDR3 is TGTGCCAGCAGCTTAGTTTTCGGGGACGAGCAGTACTTC. Translation: CASSLVFGDEQYF.

V gene TRBV4-3 combines with J gene TRBJ1-4; TRBD1 might be the D (5 bases). V was trimmed by 0 bases and J by 4 bases, leaving 9 bases between them. The CDR3 has 15 residues. Germline assignment: CDR1 LGHNA and CDR2 YSLEER. CDR3 in DNA: TGCGCCAGCAGCCAAGATGGGCAGGGTAATGAAAAACTGTTTTTT. Protein product: CASSQDGQGNEKLFF.

The genes are TRBV7-9 and TRBJ2-7; D unclear. From germline, CDR1 is SEHNR and CDR2 FQNEAQ (reference sequence). The CDR3 covers 13 residues. The ends were cut back, 1 base at V and 3 bases at J, with 7 bases in the middle. CDR3 sequence: CASSLVGLYEQYF. CDR3 nucleotide sequence: TGTGCCAGCAGCTTAGTGGGCCTCTACGAGCAGTACTTC.

V and J are TRBV5-1 and TRBJ2-1; 12 bases fit TRBD2. The CDR3 is made up of 16 amino acids. V was pared by 4 bases and J by 4 bases, with 6 bases of the junction left unmatched. Germline CDR1 is SGHRS and CDR2 is YFSETQ. CDR3 nucleotide sequence: TGCGCCAGCAGCCCCACCGGGACTAGCGGGTACAATGAGCAGTTCTTC. This encodes CASSPTGTSGYNEQFF.

The chain combines TRBV5-6 with TRBJ1-1; 8 bases match TRBD1. CDR1 SGHDT and CDR2 YYEEEE come from the germline V gene. This CDR3 is 14 amino acids long. The V gene end was trimmed by 3 bases and the J gene end by 5 bases; junction bases not matched to a gene: 6. CDR3 DNA: TGTGCCAGCAGCTCAGGACAGGGTTGGACTGAAGCTTTCTTT. Amino acids: CASSSGQGWTEAFF.

The genes are TRBV4-1 and TRBJ2-7; 14 bases match TRBD2. Germline V gene data show CDR1 as MGHRA and CDR2 as YSYEKL. V shed 7 bases and J 1 base; nucleotides not matched to a gene: 6. CDR3 length equals 16 residues. The CDR3 DNA sequence: TGCGCCAGCACCAGACTAGCGGGGGGGCCTTCCTACGAGCAGTACTTC. Its translation is CASTRLAGGPSYEQYF.

The chain joins TRBV2 to TRBJ2-7, with D maybe TRBD1 (6 bases). CDR1 and CDR2 (germline): SNHLY, FYNNEI. The length of the CDR3 is 12 residues. V lost 7 bases and J lost 1, with 8 bases in between. CDR3 sequence: CASTGQSYEQYF. In DNA form, the CDR3 reads TGTGCCAGCACCGGACAGTCCTACGAGCAGTACTTC.

The chain couples TRBV5-4 to TRBJ2-5, with TRBD1 identical over 9 bases. Trimming at V came to 0 bases and at J to 2 bases, leaving 2 bases not matched to a gene. Germline V lookup: CDR1 SGHNT, CDR2 YYREEE (reference sequence). This CDR3 has 15 amino acids. The CDR3 region has the DNA TGTGCCAGCAGCTTGGATGGGACAGGGCAAGAGACCCAGTACTTC. Its protein is CASSLDGTGQETQYF.

The chain is built from TRBV7-2 and TRBJ2-7; D is perhaps TRBD1 (5 bases). Germline loops: CDR1 SGHTA, CDR2 FQGNSA. The CDR3 covers 15 residues. Trimming stripped 5 bases from V and 2 bases from J, with 16 bases between. CDR3 nucleotides: TGTGCCAGCAGCCCCGCGGACATGCCGACCTACGAGCAGTACTTC. It translates to CASSPADMPTYEQYF.

This chain connects TRBV5-8 to TRBJ2-1, with 9 bases fitting TRBD1. The length of the CDR3 is 15 residues. Germline assignment: CDR1 SGHTS and CDR2 YDEGEE. The V segment lost 2 bases and the J segment 8 bases; nucleotides outside the gene matches: 8. The CDR3 loop is CASSLTGGAWDEQFF. The CDR3 coding sequence is TGTGCCAGCAGCTTAACAGGGGGCGCGTGGGATGAGCAGTTCTTC.

The chain has TRBV4-3 and TRBJ2-7, with 8 bases aligning to TRBD2. Losses at the gene ends were 4 bases for V and 3 bases for J; bases not matched to a gene: 14. There are 17 residues in the CDR3. Germline V gives CDR1 LGHNA, CDR2 YSLEER. The CDR3 nucleotides are TGCGCCAGCAGCCTGGCGGGCGGGGGGATCTATCACTACGAGCAGTACTTC. Translating gives CASSLAGGGIYHYEQYF.

The CDR3 coding sequence is TGCGCCAGCAGCCAATCTACAGGGGAAGGAAACACCATATATTTT. Residues: CASSQSTGEGNTIYF. The V and J genes are TRBV4-1 and TRBJ1-3, with 7 bases matching TRBD1. The CDR3 is made up of 15 amino acids. Unmatched junction bases numbered 5, after V lost 2 bases and J lost 4 bases. The germline V gene has CDR1 MGHRA and CDR2 YSYEKL.

The V and J genes are TRBV19 and TRBJ1-2; D unresolved. The CDR3 contains 13 residues. Trimming cost V 3 bases and J 0 bases, with 5 bases left between them. Germline CDR1 is LNHDA and CDR2 is SQIVND (reference sequence). CDR3: CASSMVANYGYTF. In DNA form, the CDR3 reads TGTGCCAGTAGTATGGTAGCTAACTATGGCTACACCTTC.

This chain uses TRBV7-3 with TRBJ2-6, with D uncertain. Germline V CDR1 and CDR2: SGHTA, FQGTGA. This CDR3 has 14 amino acids. The ends were cut back, 2 bases at V and 8 bases at J, with 10 bases in the middle. The CDR3 nucleotides read TGTGCCAGCAGCTTACTGAGGAAGACCAACGTCCTGACTTTC. It translates to CASSLLRKTNVLTF.

The chain is built from TRBV21-1 and TRBJ2-1; the tabulated D call, TRBD1, remains unverified against the DNA. TRBV21-1 is reported as a pseudogene. This CDR3 has 15 amino acids. The CDR3 protein is CASSTLQGMANEQFF. The CDR3 nucleotides are TGTGCCAGCAGCACCCTACAGGGTATGGCGAATGAGCAGTTCTTC.

In its sample, this clone was seen a few times. The gene calls are TRBV19 and TRBJ2-4; tentatively, D is TRBD2 (5 bases). The germline V and J ends were trimmed by 5 bases and 9 bases, with 17 bases remaining between them. The germline V gene encodes CDR1 LNHDA and CDR2 SQIVND (reference sequence). The CDR3 spans 14 residues. CDR3 loop: CASSPDRSRGIQYF. The CDR3 coding sequence is TGTGCCAGTAGTCCCGACCGGTCTCGGGGCATTCAGTACTTC. The whole variable domain, remainder taken from reference TRBV19 and TRBJ2-4, is DGGITQSPKYLFRKEGQNVTLSCEQNLNHDAMYWYRQDPGQGLRLIYYSQIVNDFQKGDIAEGYSVSREKKESFPLTVTSAQKNPTAFYLCASSPDRSRGIQYFGAGTRLSVL.

There are a few counts of this clone. This sequence joins TRBV21-1 and TRBJ1-5; TRBD1, the table's D call, lacks a check against the DNA. TRBV21-1 is a recognized pseudogene. CDR3 length: 14 amino acids. The CDR3 DNA reads TGTGCCAGCAGCGTTACAGGTGGCAATCAGCCCCAGCATTTT. Encoded protein: CASSVTGGNQPQHF.

The chain is built from TRBV7-2 and TRBJ2-1; 7 nucleotides align to TRBD1. V lost 4 bases to trimming and J lost 4 bases; unmatched junction nucleotides: 7. The CDR3 sequence is 15 residues long. Germline V gene sequence: CDR1 SGHTA, CDR2 FQGNSA. The CDR3 loop is CASSSQTGRYNEQFF. The CDR3, as DNA: TGTGCCAGCAGCTCTCAGACAGGGAGATACAATGAGCAGTTCTTC.

V gene TRBV27 combines with J gene TRBJ2-6; D is perhaps TRBD1 (6 bases). Germline V lookup: CDR1 MNHEY, CDR2 SMNVEV (reference sequence). V shed 2 bases and J shed 0 bases, with 8 bases lying between them. This CDR3 spans 16 amino acids. The CDR3 DNA is TGTGCCAGCAGTTTACAGGGGTCCTCTGGGGCCAACGTCCTGACTTTC. The encoded protein is CASSLQGSSGANVLTF.

The V call is TRBV6-5, the J call TRBJ1-6; 9 bases fit TRBD1. Germline V CDR1 and CDR2: MNHEY, SVGAGI. This CDR3 has 13 residues. The trim removed 7 bases at V and 8 bases at J, leaving 3 bases unmatched. The CDR3 here is CASKTGGDSPLHF. CDR3 nucleotide sequence: TGTGCCAGCAAGACAGGGGGGGATTCACCCCTCCACTTT.

This chain links TRBV7-6 with TRBJ1-3, with D hard to call. This CDR3 comprises 14 residues. The germline gives CDR1 SGHVS, CDR2 FNYEAQ. The V and J ends lost 3 bases and 0 bases respectively, with 6 bases between them. The CDR3 protein is CASSLAVSGNTIYF. DNA for the CDR3: TGTGCCAGCAGCTTGGCTGTCTCTGGAAACACCATATATTTT.

The chain links TRBV6-6 to TRBJ1-2; D remains unclear. The germline V and J ends were trimmed by 2 bases and 5 bases, with 12 bases remaining between them. Germline loops: CDR1 MNHNY, CDR2 SVGAGI (reference sequence). This CDR3 has 14 residues. The CDR3 sequence is CASSYGQVLYGYTF. The CDR3 nucleotides read TGTGCCAGCAGTTACGGGCAGGTCTTGTATGGCTACACCTTC.

This chain links TRBV5-6 with TRBJ1-6; D ambiguous. There are 16 residues in the CDR3. Germline loops: CDR1 SGHDT, CDR2 YYEEEE. V was clipped by 0 bases and J by 8 bases, with 15 bases between them. The CDR3 sequence: CASSLVPSGRDSPLHF. CDR3 DNA sequence: TGTGCCAGCAGCTTGGTCCCCAGCGGTAGGGATTCACCCCTCCACTTT.